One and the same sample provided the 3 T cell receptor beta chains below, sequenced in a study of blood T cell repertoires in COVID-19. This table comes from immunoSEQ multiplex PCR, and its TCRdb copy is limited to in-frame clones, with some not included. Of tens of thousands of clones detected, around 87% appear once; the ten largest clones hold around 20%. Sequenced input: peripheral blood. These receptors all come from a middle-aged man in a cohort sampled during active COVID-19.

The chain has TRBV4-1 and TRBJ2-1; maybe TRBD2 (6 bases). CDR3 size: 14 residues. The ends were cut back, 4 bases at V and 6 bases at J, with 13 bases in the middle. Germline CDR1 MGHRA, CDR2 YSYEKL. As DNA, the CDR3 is TGCGCCAGCAGCCCATCGACTAGTACCAATGAGCAGTTCTTC. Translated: CASSPSTSTNEQFF.

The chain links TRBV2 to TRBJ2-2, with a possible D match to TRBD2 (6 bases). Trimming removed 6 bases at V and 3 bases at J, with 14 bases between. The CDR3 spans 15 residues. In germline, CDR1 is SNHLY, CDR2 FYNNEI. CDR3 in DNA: TGTGCCAGCAGAGGGACTGAGTCCTACACCGGGGAGCTGTTTTTT. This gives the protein CASRGTESYTGELFF.

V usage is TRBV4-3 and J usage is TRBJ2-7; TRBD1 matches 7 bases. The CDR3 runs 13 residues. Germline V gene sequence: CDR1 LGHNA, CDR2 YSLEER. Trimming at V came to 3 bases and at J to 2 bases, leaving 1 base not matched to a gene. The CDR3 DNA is TGCGCCAGCAGCCAGGACAGGCCCTACGAGCAGTACTTC. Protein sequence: CASSQDRPYEQYF.